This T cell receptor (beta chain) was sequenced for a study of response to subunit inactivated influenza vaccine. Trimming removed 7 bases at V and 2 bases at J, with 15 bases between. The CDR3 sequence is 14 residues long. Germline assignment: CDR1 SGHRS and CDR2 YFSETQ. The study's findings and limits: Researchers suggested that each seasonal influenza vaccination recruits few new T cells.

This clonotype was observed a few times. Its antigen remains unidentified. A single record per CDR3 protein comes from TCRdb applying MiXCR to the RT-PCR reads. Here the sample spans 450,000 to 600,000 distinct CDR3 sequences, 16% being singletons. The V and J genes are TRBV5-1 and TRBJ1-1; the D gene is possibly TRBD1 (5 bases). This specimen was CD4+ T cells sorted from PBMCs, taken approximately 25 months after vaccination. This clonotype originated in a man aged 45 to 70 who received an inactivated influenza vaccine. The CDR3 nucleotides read TGCGCCAGCGCTTTAGGGGCGGGAAACACTGAAGCTTTCTTT. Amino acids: CASALGAGNTEAFF.